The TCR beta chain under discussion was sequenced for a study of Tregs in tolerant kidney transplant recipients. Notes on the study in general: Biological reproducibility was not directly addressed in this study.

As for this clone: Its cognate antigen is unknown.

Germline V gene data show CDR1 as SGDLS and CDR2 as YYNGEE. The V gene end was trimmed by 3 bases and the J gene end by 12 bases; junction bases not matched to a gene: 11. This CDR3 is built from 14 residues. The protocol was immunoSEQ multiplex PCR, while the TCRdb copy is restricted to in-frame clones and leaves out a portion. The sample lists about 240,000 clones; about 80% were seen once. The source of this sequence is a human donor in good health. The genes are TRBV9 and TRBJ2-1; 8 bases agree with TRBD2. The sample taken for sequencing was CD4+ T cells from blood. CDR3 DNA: TGTGCCAGCAGCGGGCTAGCGGGTATCGGGGGGCAGTTCTTC. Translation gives CASSGLAGIGGQFF.